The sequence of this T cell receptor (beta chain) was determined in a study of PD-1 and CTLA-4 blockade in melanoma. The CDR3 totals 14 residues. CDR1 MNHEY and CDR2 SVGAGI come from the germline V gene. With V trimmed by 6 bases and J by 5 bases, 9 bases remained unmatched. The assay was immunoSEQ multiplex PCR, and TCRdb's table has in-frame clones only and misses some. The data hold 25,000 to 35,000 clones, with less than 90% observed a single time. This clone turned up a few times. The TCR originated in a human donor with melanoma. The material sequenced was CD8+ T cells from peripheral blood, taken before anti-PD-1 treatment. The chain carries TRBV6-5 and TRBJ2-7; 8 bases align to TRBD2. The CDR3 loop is CASSPGLEYHEQYF. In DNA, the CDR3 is TGTGCCAGCAGCCCGGGACTAGAGTACCACGAGCAGTACTTC.